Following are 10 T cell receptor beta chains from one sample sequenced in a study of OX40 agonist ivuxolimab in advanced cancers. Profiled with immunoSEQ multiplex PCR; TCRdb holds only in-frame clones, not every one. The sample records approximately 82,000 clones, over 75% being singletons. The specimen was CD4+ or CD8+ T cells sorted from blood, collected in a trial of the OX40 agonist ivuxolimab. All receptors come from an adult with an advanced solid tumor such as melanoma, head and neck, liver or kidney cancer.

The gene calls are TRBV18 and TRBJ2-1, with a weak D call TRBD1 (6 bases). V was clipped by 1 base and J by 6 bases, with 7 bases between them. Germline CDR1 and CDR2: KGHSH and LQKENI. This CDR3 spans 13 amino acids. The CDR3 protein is CASSPLQGNEQFF. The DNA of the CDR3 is TGTGCCAGCTCACCACTACAGGGCAATGAGCAGTTCTTC.

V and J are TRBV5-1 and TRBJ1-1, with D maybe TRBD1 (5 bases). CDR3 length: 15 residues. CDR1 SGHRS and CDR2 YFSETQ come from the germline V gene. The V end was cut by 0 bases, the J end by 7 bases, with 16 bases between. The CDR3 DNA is TGCGCCAGCAGCTTGGCCGGGCGGGGAGACAGTGAAGCTTTCTTT. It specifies CASSLAGRGDSEAFF.

CDR3 in DNA: TGTGCCAGCAGCTCGAGTGGGGGAGAGAACCCCTACGAGCAGTACTTC. Translated, it gives CASSSSGGENPYEQYF. The genes are TRBV21-1 and TRBJ2-7. TRBV21-1 is a recognized pseudogene. The CDR3 totals 16 residues.

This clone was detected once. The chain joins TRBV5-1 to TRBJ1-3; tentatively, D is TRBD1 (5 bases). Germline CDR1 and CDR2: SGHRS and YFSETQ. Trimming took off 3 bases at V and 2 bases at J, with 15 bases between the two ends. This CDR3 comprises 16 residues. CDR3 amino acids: CASSSYGGVAGNTIYF. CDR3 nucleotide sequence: TGCGCCAGCAGCTCCTATGGGGGTGTAGCTGGAAACACCATATATTTT.

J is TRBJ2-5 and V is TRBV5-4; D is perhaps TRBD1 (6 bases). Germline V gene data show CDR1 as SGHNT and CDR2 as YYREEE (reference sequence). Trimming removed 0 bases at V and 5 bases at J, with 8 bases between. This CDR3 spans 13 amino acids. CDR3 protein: CASSLGQGETQYF. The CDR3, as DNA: TGTGCCAGCAGCTTGGGGCAGGGGGAGACCCAGTACTTC. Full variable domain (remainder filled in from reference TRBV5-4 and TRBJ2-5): ETGVTQSPTHLIKTRGQQVTLRCSSQSGHNTVSWYQQALGQGPQFIFQYYREEENGRGNFPPRFSGLQFPNYSSELNVNALELDDSALYLCASSLGQGETQYFGPGTRLLVL.

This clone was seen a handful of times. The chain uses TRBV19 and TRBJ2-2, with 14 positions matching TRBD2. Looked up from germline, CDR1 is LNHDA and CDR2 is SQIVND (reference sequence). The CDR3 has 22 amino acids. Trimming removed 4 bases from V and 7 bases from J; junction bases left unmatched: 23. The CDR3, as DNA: TGTGCCAGTAGTAGCTCCCGCCCGGGACTAGCGGGAGTCGTGTGGGTTGTCGGGGAGCTGTTTTTT. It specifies CASSSSRPGLAGVVWVVGELFF.

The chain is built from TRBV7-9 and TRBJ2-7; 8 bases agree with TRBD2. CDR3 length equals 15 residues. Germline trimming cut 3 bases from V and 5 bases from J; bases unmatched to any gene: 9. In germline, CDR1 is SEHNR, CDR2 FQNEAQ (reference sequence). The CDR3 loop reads CASSFNPGLGDEQYF. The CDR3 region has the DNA TGTGCCAGCAGCTTCAATCCGGGACTAGGGGACGAGCAGTACTTC.

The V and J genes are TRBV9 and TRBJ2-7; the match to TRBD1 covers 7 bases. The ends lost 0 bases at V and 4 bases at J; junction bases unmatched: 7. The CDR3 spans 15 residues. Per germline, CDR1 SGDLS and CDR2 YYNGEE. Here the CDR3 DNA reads TGTGCCAGCAGCGTAGGTTGGCAGGGGGATTACGAGCAGTACTTC. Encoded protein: CASSVGWQGDYEQYF.

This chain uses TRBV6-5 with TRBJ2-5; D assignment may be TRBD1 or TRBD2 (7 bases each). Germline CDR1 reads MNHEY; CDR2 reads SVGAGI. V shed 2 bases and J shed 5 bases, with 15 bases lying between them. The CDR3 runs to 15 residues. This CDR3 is CASSYGGTAGETQYF. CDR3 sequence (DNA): TGTGCCAGCAGTTACGGGGGGACAGCGGGGGAGACCCAGTACTTC.

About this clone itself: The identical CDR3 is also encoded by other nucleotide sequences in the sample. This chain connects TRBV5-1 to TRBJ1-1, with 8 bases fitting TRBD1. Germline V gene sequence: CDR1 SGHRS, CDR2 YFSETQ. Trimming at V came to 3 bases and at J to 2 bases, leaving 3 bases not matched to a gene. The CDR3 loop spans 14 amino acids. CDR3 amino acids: CASSSTGENTEAFF. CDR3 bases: TGCGCCAGCAGCTCGACAGGGGAAAACACTGAAGCTTTCTTT.